The TCR beta chain under discussion was sequenced for a study of blood T cell repertoires in COVID-19. For the study at large: Material from acute and convalescent COVID-19 was sourced from the United States, Italy and Spain. PBMCs, B-cell-depleted T cells, or T cells were the source of the cDNA or gDNA that made up the material.

Original data processing: Reference gene primer amplification in the assay estimated nucleated cell counts. TCRdb's copy holds only in-frame clones and misses some; the assay was immunoSEQ multiplex PCR. V and J calls and clone size are those listed in that table; D and trimming were worked out from the DNA. This table holds under 150,000 clones, over 75% found once. Sequenced material: peripheral blood. The sequence was collected from a man older than 75 with acute or convalescent COVID-19.

The CDR3 nucleotides read TGTGCCAGCAGGGGCCAGTTCTACTCCTACAATGAGCAGTTCTTC. Its translation is CASRGQFYSYNEQFF. The rearrangement links TRBV28 to TRBJ2-1; D is ambiguous. Germline V lookup: CDR1 MDHEN, CDR2 SYDVKM. The ends were cut back, 6 bases at V and 0 bases at J, with 12 bases in the middle. CDR3 size: 15 residues.